This entry describes one T cell receptor beta chain. Data came from immunoSEQ multiplex PCR; TCRdb stores just in-frame clones and leaves some out. The sample has over 100,000 clones, about 87% seen once. CDR3 length: 11 amino acids. V dropped 3 bases and J dropped 11 bases, with 7 bases sitting between them. Germline V gene sequence: CDR1 LGHDT, CDR2 YNNKEL (reference sequence). The record originates from a study of blood T cell repertoires in COVID-19. The sequenced sample was peripheral blood. J is TRBJ1-4 and V is TRBV3-1 (or the pseudogene TRBV3-2); no firm D call. This TCR derives from a man in his fifties with acute or convalescent COVID-19. CDR3 in DNA: TGTGCCAGCAGCCAGTCAGGTAAACTGTTTTTT. Translating it yields CASSQSGKLFF.